The rows below give T cell receptor beta chains drawn from one sample of a study of Graves' ophthalmopathy and Graves' hyperthyroidism. TCRdb redid the calling of the multiplex PCR reads with MiXCR, one entry per CDR3 protein. The profile shows some 210,000 distinct CDR3 sequences, 25% to 35% of them singletons. Sequenced material: peripheral blood. The source of these receptors is a man aged 45-65 years with Graves' ophthalmopathy. CDR3s include the opening cysteine and the closing phenylalanine or tryptophan. Fields, in order: CDR3 DNA, CDR3 protein, J gene, D gene, V gene, clone size. D genes are given only for firm matches. Size tells how often a clone was seen (once, few, many) or the class of an expanded clone, and some rows leave it out.

CDR3nt: TGTGCCAGCAGTTTCGGAATCCGTAGCAATCAGCCCCAGCATTTT
CDR3aa: CASSFGIRSNQPQHF
j_gene: TRBJ1-5
d_gene: .
v_gene: TRBV27
abundance: .

CDR3nt: TGTGCCAGCTCCCGGGACACTATGGGAGCTTTCTTT
CDR3aa: CASSRDTMGAFF
j_gene: TRBJ1-1
d_gene: .
v_gene: TRBV28
abundance: .

CDR3nt: TGTGCTAGTGGTTTGGAACTCGGGACAGGGCGATACGAGCAGTACTTC
CDR3aa: CASGLELGTGRYEQYF
j_gene: TRBJ2-7
d_gene: TRBD1
v_gene: TRBV12-5
abundance: many

CDR3nt: TGTGCCAGCAGCACTCCCTCGGGACAGGTCCCCACCGGGGAGCTGTTTTTT
CDR3aa: CASSTPSGQVPTGELFF
j_gene: TRBJ2-2
d_gene: TRBD1
v_gene: TRBV11-2
abundance: few

CDR3nt: TGTGCCAGCAGCGTAGGATCGACTAGCGACCCGTACGAGCAGTACTTC
CDR3aa: CASSVGSTSDPYEQYF
j_gene: TRBJ2-7
d_gene: TRBD2
v_gene: TRBV9
abundance: many

CDR3nt: TGTGCCAGCTCCTTTCAGGGAGCTAGCACCAAAAACATTCAGTACTTC
CDR3aa: CASSFQGASTKNIQYF
j_gene: TRBJ2-4
d_gene: .
v_gene: TRBV7-2
abundance: .

CDR3nt: TGTGCCTGGAGGGCATGGGCGAACACTGAAGCTTTCTTT
CDR3aa: CAWRAWANTEAFF
j_gene: TRBJ1-1
d_gene: .
v_gene: TRBV30
abundance: .

CDR3nt: TGTGCCAGCAGCTTCTACCGGGACAGGGAGGAAGAGACCCAGTACTTC
CDR3aa: CASSFYRDREEETQYF
j_gene: TRBJ2-5
d_gene: TRBD1
v_gene: TRBV11-2
abundance: many

CDR3nt: TGTGCCAGCACCGCACGGACGTTCGAGCAGTACTTC
CDR3aa: CASTARTFEQYF
j_gene: TRBJ2-7
d_gene: .
v_gene: TRBV6-1
abundance: .

CDR3nt: TGCGCCAGCAGCCAAGTGCGGCAGGGTCGAGCTTTCTTT
CDR3aa: CASSQVRQGRAFF
j_gene: TRBJ1-1
d_gene: .
v_gene: TRBV4-3
abundance: .

CDR3nt: TGTGCCAGCAGTTACCGAGGGGGCGGGAACACCGGGGAGCTGTTTTTT
CDR3aa: CASSYRGGGNTGELFF
j_gene: TRBJ2-2
d_gene: TRBD1
v_gene: TRBV6-5
abundance: many

CDR3nt: TGCAGTGCTAGAGATCACGAGGGGGGCTACACCTTC
CDR3aa: CSARDHEGGYTF
j_gene: TRBJ1-2
d_gene: .
v_gene: TRBV20-1
abundance: .

CDR3nt: TGTGCCAGCAAGACGCAACAAGAGACCCAGTACTTC
CDR3aa: CASKTQQETQYF
j_gene: TRBJ2-5
d_gene: .
v_gene: TRBV6-2/TRBV6-3
abundance: .

CDR3nt: TGCAGTGCTAGAAAAGCGGGAGGCCCCTACGAGCAGTACTTC
CDR3aa: CSARKAGGPYEQYF
j_gene: TRBJ2-7
d_gene: TRBD2
v_gene: TRBV20-1
abundance: .

CDR3nt: TGCAGTGTAGCGCAAGAGACCCAGTACTTC
CDR3aa: CSVAQETQYF
j_gene: TRBJ2-5
d_gene: .
v_gene: TRBV20-1
abundance: many

CDR3nt: TGTGCCTGGAGTGGACCGGGGGGAGGCCAGTACTTC
CDR3aa: CAWSGPGGGQYF
j_gene: TRBJ2-5
d_gene: TRBD2
v_gene: TRBV30
abundance: many

CDR3nt: TGTGCCTCAAAATTGGCCGGACAGGGATCAACAGAGACCCAGTACTTC
CDR3aa: CASKLAGQGSTETQYF
j_gene: TRBJ2-5
d_gene: TRBD1
v_gene: TRBV7-2
abundance: once

CDR3nt: TGCGCCAGCAGCCAAGGTGAGCTCAACACTGAAGCTTTCTTT
CDR3aa: CASSQGELNTEAFF
j_gene: TRBJ1-1
d_gene: .
v_gene: TRBV4-1
abundance: .

CDR3nt: TGTGCCAGTAGTATACAGGGTGCTCGGGGCAATCAGCCCCAGCATTTT
CDR3aa: CASSIQGARGNQPQHF
j_gene: TRBJ1-5
d_gene: .
v_gene: TRBV19
abundance: many

CDR3nt: TGCAGTGCTAGAGATTTGCAGGGTTGGCGTTTTGATCAGCCCCAGCATTTT
CDR3aa: CSARDLQGWRFDQPQHF
j_gene: TRBJ1-5
d_gene: .
v_gene: TRBV20-1
abundance: many

CDR3nt: TGTGCCACCAAGGGGGGGCTGGGGAACACTGAAGCTTTCTTT
CDR3aa: CATKGGLGNTEAFF
j_gene: TRBJ1-1
d_gene: .
v_gene: TRBV15
abundance: .

CDR3nt: TGTGCCAGTAGTCCTGCCCTCAATCAGCCCCAGCATTTT
CDR3aa: CASSPALNQPQHF
j_gene: TRBJ1-5
d_gene: .
v_gene: TRBV19
abundance: many

CDR3nt: TGTGCCAGCAGTTTAGCCAGGTCATATGGCTACACCTTC
CDR3aa: CASSLARSYGYTF
j_gene: TRBJ1-2
d_gene: .
v_gene: TRBV28
abundance: many

CDR3nt: TGTGCCAGCGTAGACACCGGGGAGCTGTTTTTT
CDR3aa: CASVDTGELFF
j_gene: TRBJ2-2
d_gene: .
v_gene: TRBV6-2/TRBV6-3
abundance: many

CDR3nt: TGTGCCAGCAGCCCAACAGTTGGACCGAACACTGAAGCTTTCTTT
CDR3aa: CASSPTVGPNTEAFF
j_gene: TRBJ1-1
d_gene: .
v_gene: TRBV6-1
abundance: .

CDR3nt: TGTGCCAGCAGCCCCACTAGAGGGGGCGGCTACACCTTC
CDR3aa: CASSPTRGGGYTF
j_gene: TRBJ1-2
d_gene: TRBD1
v_gene: TRBV7-2
abundance: many

CDR3nt: TGTGCCAGCTCACCACCCGGGGGAGCGGGAGAACACGAGCAGTACTTC
CDR3aa: CASSPPGGAGEHEQYF
j_gene: TRBJ2-7
d_gene: TRBD2
v_gene: TRBV18
abundance: many

CDR3nt: TGTGCCAGCAGCCCACCCCTCGTGGCGGGCGGAAACGAGCAGTACTTC
CDR3aa: CASSPPLVAGGNEQYF
j_gene: TRBJ2-7
d_gene: .
v_gene: TRBV7-2
abundance: many

CDR3nt: TGTGCCAGCAGCTTGGGACAGGGGACATCGCCCCAGCATTTT
CDR3aa: CASSLGQGTSPQHF
j_gene: TRBJ1-5
d_gene: TRBD1
v_gene: TRBV11-2
abundance: many

CDR3nt: TGTGCCAGCAGTTTTGGGGACACCGTATGGGAGCAGTACTTC
CDR3aa: CASSFGDTVWEQYF
j_gene: TRBJ2-7
d_gene: .
v_gene: TRBV28
abundance: many

CDR3nt: TGTGCCAGCAGCCAAGGGACAGGGGCTCGAGCTTTCTTT
CDR3aa: CASSQGTGARAFF
j_gene: TRBJ1-1
d_gene: TRBD1
v_gene: TRBV7-9
abundance: many

CDR3nt: TGCGCCAGCAGCCCAGGACTAGTACAAGAGACCCAGTACTTC
CDR3aa: CASSPGLVQETQYF
j_gene: TRBJ2-5
d_gene: TRBD2
v_gene: TRBV5-1
abundance: many

CDR3nt: TGTGCCAGCAGTGCCTCAACGGGGGCCGGCACCGGGGAGCTGTTTTTT
CDR3aa: CASSASTGAGTGELFF
j_gene: TRBJ2-2
d_gene: .
v_gene: TRBV28
abundance: many

CDR3nt: TGTGCCAGCAGTTTTAGTTTGGGTGGTGGGCAGCCCCAGCATTTT
CDR3aa: CASSFSLGGGQPQHF
j_gene: TRBJ1-5
d_gene: .
v_gene: TRBV12-3/TRBV12-4
abundance: .

CDR3nt: TGTGCCAGCAGCTTTGTGGGGCCTAATTCACCCCTCCACTTT
CDR3aa: CASSFVGPNSPLHF
j_gene: TRBJ1-6
d_gene: .
v_gene: TRBV7-9
abundance: .

CDR3nt: TGTGCCAGCAGCACAGGATGGTCTCCCTCCTACGAGCAGTACTTC
CDR3aa: CASSTGWSPSYEQYF
j_gene: TRBJ2-7
d_gene: .
v_gene: TRBV7-8
abundance: .

CDR3nt: TGTGCCAGCAGTTTATTGGGGGGCTTCGACGAGCAGTACTTC
CDR3aa: CASSLLGGFDEQYF
j_gene: TRBJ2-7
d_gene: .
v_gene: TRBV12-3/TRBV12-4
abundance: many

CDR3nt: TGTGCCAGCAGCTTAGGGACAGGGAGTGGCTACACCTTC
CDR3aa: CASSLGTGSGYTF
j_gene: TRBJ1-2
d_gene: TRBD1
v_gene: TRBV13
abundance: many

CDR3nt: TGTGCCAGCAGTCGGACGGTGCTCTCCTACGAGCAGTACTTC
CDR3aa: CASSRTVLSYEQYF
j_gene: TRBJ2-7
d_gene: .
v_gene: TRBV6-1
abundance: many

CDR3nt: TGTGCCAGCAGTGTAGAAATGGGCAATAAAGGAGCCTGGACAGGTCTCAACGAGCAGTACTTC
CDR3aa: CASSVEMGNKGAWTGLNEQYF
j_gene: TRBJ2-7
d_gene: TRBD1
v_gene: TRBV12-3/TRBV12-4
abundance: many

CDR3nt: TGTGCCAGCAGTTTGGGAGGAGTTGGGGCCTACGAGCAGTACTTC
CDR3aa: CASSLGGVGAYEQYF
j_gene: TRBJ2-7
d_gene: .
v_gene: TRBV27
abundance: .

CDR3nt: TGCAGTGCTAGATTAGGGACAGACAAAGGGAAGAACACTGAAGCTTTCTTT
CDR3aa: CSARLGTDKGKNTEAFF
j_gene: TRBJ1-1
d_gene: TRBD1
v_gene: TRBV20-1
abundance: many

CDR3nt: TGTGCCAGTAGTAATACAGGGTCCACTGAAGCTTTCTTT
CDR3aa: CASSNTGSTEAFF
j_gene: TRBJ1-1
d_gene: .
v_gene: TRBV19
abundance: many

CDR3nt: TGTGCCAGCAGTCAAGGTGGACAGGGGGTCGGGACTGAAGCTTTCTTT
CDR3aa: CASSQGGQGVGTEAFF
j_gene: TRBJ1-1
d_gene: TRBD1
v_gene: TRBV6-1
abundance: .

CDR3nt: TGTGCCAGCAGTTTATTAAAGGGACTAGCGGCCCCCGAGCCCCTCTACGAGCAGTACTTC
CDR3aa: CASSLLKGLAAPEPLYEQYF
j_gene: TRBJ2-7
d_gene: TRBD2
v_gene: TRBV28
abundance: many

CDR3nt: TGTGCCAGCAGCCAGCCTCACCCCGGAAAAAACTACGAGCAGTACTTC
CDR3aa: CASSQPHPGKNYEQYF
j_gene: TRBJ2-7
d_gene: .
v_gene: TRBV14
abundance: many

CDR3nt: TGCAGTGCTCCAGTATCCTACGAGCAGTACTTC
CDR3aa: CSAPVSYEQYF
j_gene: TRBJ2-7
d_gene: .
v_gene: TRBV20-1
abundance: many

CDR3nt: TGTGCCAGCAGTTTCGTTCCCGACAGGGGGCACGCCGGGGAGCTGTTTTTT
CDR3aa: CASSFVPDRGHAGELFF
j_gene: TRBJ2-2
d_gene: TRBD1
v_gene: TRBV27
abundance: many

CDR3nt: TGTGCCTGGAGTGTACGGGAGCACATGAACACTGAAGCTTTCTTT
CDR3aa: CAWSVREHMNTEAFF
j_gene: TRBJ1-1
d_gene: .
v_gene: TRBV30
abundance: many

CDR3nt: TGTGCCAGCAGTTACTCTGGTAGGGGGACCCAGTACTTC
CDR3aa: CASSYSGRGTQYF
j_gene: TRBJ2-5
d_gene: .
v_gene: TRBV6-2/TRBV6-3
abundance: few